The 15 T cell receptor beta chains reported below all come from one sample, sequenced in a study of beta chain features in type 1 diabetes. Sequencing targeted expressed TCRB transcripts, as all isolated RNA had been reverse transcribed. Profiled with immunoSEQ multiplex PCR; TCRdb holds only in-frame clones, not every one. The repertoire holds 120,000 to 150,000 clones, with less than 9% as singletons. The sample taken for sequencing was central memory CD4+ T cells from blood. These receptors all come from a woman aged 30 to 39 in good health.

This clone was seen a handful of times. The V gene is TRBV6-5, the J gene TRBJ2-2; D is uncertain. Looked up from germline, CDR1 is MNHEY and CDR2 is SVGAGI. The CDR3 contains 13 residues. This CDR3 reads CVTNHRNTGELFF. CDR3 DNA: TGTGTTACAAATCACAGGAACACCGGGGAGCTGTTTTTT.

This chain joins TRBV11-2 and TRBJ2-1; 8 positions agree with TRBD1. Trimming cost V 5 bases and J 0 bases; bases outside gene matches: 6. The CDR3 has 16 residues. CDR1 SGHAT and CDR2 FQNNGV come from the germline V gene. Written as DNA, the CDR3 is TGTGCCAGCAGCCACAGGGGGGTACGCTCCTACAATGAGCAGTTCTTC. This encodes CASSHRGVRSYNEQFF.

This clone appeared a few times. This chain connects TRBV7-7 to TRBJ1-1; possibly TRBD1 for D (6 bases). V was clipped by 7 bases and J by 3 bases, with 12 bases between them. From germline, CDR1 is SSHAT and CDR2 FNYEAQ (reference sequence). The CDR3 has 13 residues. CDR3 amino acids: CASIETGYTEAFF. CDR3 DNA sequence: TGTGCCAGCATCGAAACAGGGTACACTGAAGCTTTCTTT.

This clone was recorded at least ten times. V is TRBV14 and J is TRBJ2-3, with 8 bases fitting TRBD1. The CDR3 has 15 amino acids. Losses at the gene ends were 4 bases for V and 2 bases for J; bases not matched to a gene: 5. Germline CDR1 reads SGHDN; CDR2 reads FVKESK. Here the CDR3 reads CASSRVRGLTDTQYF. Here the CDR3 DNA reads TGTGCCAGCAGCCGGGTCAGGGGGCTCACAGATACGCAGTATTTT.

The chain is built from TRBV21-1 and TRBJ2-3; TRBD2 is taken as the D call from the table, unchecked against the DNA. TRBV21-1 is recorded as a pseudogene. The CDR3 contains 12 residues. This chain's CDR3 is CASSASPDTQYF. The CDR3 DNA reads TGTGCCAGCAGCGCGAGCCCAGATACGCAGTATTTT.

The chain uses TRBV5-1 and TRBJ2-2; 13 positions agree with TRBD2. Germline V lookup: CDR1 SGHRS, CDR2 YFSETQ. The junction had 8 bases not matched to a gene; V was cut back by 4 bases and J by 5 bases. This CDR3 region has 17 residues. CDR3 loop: CASSRDGLAGATGELFF. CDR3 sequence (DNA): TGCGCCAGCAGCCGGGACGGACTAGCGGGAGCTACCGGGGAGCTGTTTTTT.

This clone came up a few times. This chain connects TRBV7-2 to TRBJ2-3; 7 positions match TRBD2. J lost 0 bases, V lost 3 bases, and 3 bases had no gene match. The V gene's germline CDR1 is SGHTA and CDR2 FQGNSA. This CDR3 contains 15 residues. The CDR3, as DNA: TGTGCCAGCAGCTTCTCGGGGGGTAGCACAGATACGCAGTATTTT. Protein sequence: CASSFSGGSTDTQYF. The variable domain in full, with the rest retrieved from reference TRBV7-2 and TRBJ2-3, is GAGVSQSPSNKVTEKGKDVELRCDPISGHTALYWYRQSLGQGLEFLIYFQGNSAPDKSGLPSDRFSAERTGGSVSTLTIQRTQQEDSAVYLCASSFSGGSTDTQYFGPGTRLTVL.

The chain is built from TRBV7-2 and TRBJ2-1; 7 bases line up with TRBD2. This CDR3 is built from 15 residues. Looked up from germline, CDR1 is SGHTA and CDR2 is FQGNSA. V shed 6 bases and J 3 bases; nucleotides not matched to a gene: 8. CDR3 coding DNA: TGTGCCAGCAGATACCCGGGACTAAACTACAATGAGCAGTTCTTC. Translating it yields CASRYPGLNYNEQFF.

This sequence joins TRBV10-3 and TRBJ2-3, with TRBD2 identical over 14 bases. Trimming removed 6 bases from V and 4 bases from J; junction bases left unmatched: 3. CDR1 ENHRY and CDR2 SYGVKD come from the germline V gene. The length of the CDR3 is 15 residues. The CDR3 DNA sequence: TGTGCCATCAGCCCGGGACTAGCGGGAGCAGATACGCAGTATTTT. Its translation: CAISPGLAGADTQYF.

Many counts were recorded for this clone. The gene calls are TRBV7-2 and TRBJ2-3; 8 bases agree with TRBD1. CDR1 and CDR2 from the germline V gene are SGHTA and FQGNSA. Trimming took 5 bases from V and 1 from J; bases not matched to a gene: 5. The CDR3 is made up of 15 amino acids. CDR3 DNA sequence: TGTGCCAGCAGCCCGTGGACAGGGCGCACAGATACGCAGTATTTT. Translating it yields CASSPWTGRTDTQYF. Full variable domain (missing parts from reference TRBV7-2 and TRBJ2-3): GAGVSQSPSNKVTEKGKDVELRCDPISGHTALYWYRQSLGQGLEFLIYFQGNSAPDKSGLPSDRFSAERTGGSVSTLTIQRTQQEDSAVYLCASSPWTGRTDTQYFGPGTRLTVL.

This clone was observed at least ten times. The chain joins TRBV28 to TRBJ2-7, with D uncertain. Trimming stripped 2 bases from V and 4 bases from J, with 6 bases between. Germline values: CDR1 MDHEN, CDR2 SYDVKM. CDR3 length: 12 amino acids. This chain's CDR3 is CASSLARYEQYF. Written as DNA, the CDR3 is TGTGCCAGCAGTTTAGCCCGGTACGAGCAGTACTTC.

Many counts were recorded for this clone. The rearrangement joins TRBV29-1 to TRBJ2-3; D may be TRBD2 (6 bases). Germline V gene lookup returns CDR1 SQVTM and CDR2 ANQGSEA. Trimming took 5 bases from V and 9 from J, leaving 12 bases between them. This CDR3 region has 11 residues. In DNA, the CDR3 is TGCAGCGTTTTGACTAGTCAAACGCAGTATTTT. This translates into CSVLTSQTQYF.

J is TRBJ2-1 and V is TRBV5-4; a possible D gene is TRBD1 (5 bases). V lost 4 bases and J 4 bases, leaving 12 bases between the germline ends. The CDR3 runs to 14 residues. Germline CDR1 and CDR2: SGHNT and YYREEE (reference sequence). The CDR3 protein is CASSQEGAYNEQFF. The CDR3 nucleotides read TGTGCCAGCAGCCAAGAAGGGGCTTACAATGAGCAGTTCTTC.

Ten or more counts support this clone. CDR3 DNA sequence: TGTGCCAGCAGGGCCGTGGGGGGTCCCTACGAGCAGTACTTC. Protein product: CASRAVGGPYEQYF. The chain joins TRBV28 to TRBJ2-7, with a possible D match to TRBD2 (6 bases). CDR1 MDHEN and CDR2 SYDVKM come from the germline V gene. V lost 6 bases and J 2 bases, leaving 14 bases between the germline ends. The CDR3 has 14 amino acids.

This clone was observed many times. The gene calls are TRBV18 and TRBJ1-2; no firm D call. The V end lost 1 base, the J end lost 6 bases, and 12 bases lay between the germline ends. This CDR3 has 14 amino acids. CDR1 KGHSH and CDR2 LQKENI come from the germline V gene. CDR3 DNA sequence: TGTGCCAGCTCACCACTGAGAGAGTTCGATGGCTACACCTTC. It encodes CASSPLREFDGYTF.